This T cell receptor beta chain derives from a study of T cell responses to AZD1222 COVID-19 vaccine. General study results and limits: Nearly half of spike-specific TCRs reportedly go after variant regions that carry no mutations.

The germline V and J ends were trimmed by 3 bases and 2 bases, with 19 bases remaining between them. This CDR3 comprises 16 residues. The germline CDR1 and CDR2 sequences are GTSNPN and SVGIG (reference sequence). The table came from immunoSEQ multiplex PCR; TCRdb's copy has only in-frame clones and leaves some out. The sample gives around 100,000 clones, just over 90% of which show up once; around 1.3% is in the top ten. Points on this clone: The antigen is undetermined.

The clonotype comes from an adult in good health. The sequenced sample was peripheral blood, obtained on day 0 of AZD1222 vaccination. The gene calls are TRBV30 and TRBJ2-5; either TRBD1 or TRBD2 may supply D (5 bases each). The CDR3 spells CAWSPHGPWGQETQYF. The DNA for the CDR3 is TGTGCCTGGAGCCCCCATGGCCCCTGGGGGCAAGAGACCCAGTACTTC. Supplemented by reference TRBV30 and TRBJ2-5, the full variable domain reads SQTIHQWPATLVQPVGSPLSLECTVEGTSNPNLYWYRQAAGRGLQLLFYSVGIGQISSEVPQNLSASRPQDRQFILSSKKLLLSDSGFYLCAWSPHGPWGQETQYFGPGTRLLVL.